The clone carrying this TCR beta chain has more than one count but fewer than ten. From germline, CDR1 is SQVTM and CDR2 ANQGSEA. The CDR3 is made up of 13 amino acids. Trimming removed 7 bases at V and 2 bases at J, with 12 bases between. As processed by the authors: Estimates of nucleated cell counts were drawn from the amplification of reference gene primers. The assay was immunoSEQ multiplex PCR, and TCRdb's table has in-frame clones only and misses some. The DNA gave D and trimming, while V, J and clone size come from that table. The sample holds approximately 160,000 clones, approximately 82% seen once. This sample is part of a study of blood T cell repertoires in COVID-19. Either two negative PCRs, clearance, or symptom resolution qualified Cohort 3 donors as recovered.

The receptor comes from a woman in her forties or fifties who had recovered from COVID-19. The rearrangement links TRBV29-1 to TRBJ2-1; a possible D gene is TRBD1 (6 bases). Source material: PBMCs or T cells enriched from blood (not recorded which). CDR3 DNA: TGCAGCGCAAACCGGGACACCTACAATGAGCAGTTCTTC. Translation: CSANRDTYNEQFF.